These T cell receptor beta chains were read from a single sample in a study of beta chain features in type 1 diabetes. Repertoires were generated with immunoSEQ multiplex PCR, while TCRdb's copy carries only in-frame clones and drops some. The profile covers hundreds of thousands of clones, with 13% appearing a single time and 0.022% taken by the ten largest. The sample taken for sequencing was naive CD4+ T cells from blood. The receptors shown here come from a man aged 18 to 30 with type 1 diabetes. Each CDR3 is given with its conserved first and last residue. The D gene is left open where the match is weak. The size of a clone is reported for some rows only, either as once, few or many, or as a class for expanded clones.

clone_size j_call v_call d_call cdr3_nt cdr3_aa
. TRBJ1-1 TRBV7-9 . TGTGCCAGCAGCTGGGGACACCCGAACACTGAAGCTTTCTTT CASSWGHPNTEAFF
. TRBJ2-2 TRBV9 . TGTGCCAGCAGCTTCAGCGGGGAGCTGTTTTTT CASSFSGELFF
. TRBJ2-2 TRBV6-6 . TGTGCCAGCAGCCAAGGGGACGCCGGGGAGCTGTTTTTT CASSQGDAGELFF
few TRBJ1-1 TRBV2 . TGTGCCAGCAGTGGATGGACCGTGCCCGCTGAAGCTTTCTTT CASSGWTVPAEAFF
few TRBJ2-1 TRBV5-4 . TGTGCCAGCAGCTTGGTCAACAGGGTAAATGAGCAGTTCTTC CASSLVNRVNEQFF
few TRBJ1-1 TRBV9 . TGTGCCAGCAGCGGTGGGAAGGGATTGAACACTGAAGCTTTCTTT CASSGGKGLNTEAFF
. TRBJ2-1 TRBV7-9 TRBD2 TGTGCCAGCAGCCGTAGCGGGGGGCCTTCCAATGAGCAGTTCTTC CASSRSGGPSNEQFF
. TRBJ1-5 TRBV2 . TGTGCCAGCGGCCAGGGGAATCAGCCCCAGCATTTT CASGQGNQPQHF
. TRBJ1-4 TRBV4-1 . TGCGCCAGCAGCCAGCCCCGGGACGGGGGGGACACACGCGAAAAACTGTTTTTT CASSQPRDGGDTREKLFF
. TRBJ2-5 TRBV6-6 . TGTGCCAGCAGTTACGGAGTGGGTCAAGAGACCCAGTACTTC CASSYGVGQETQYF
. TRBJ2-2 TRBV7-6 TRBD2 TGTGCCAGCAGCGGTAGCGGGGGGGCCACCGGGGAGCTGTTTTTT CASSGSGGATGELFF
few TRBJ2-3 TRBV10-3 . TGTGCCATCAGGATGGGGGGATCTGCAGATACGCAGTATTTT CAIRMGGSADTQYF
few TRBJ1-1 TRBV29-1 . TGCAGCGTTGACAGTACCATGAACACTGAAGCTTTCTTT CSVDSTMNTEAFF
few TRBJ2-5 TRBV25-1 . TGTGCCAGCAGTGACTTCACGGGACAACACGAGACCCAGTACTTC CASSDFTGQHETQYF
. TRBJ1-2 TRBV5-6 . TGTGCCAGCAGCCGGGTGGGGGCTGGCTACACCTTC CASSRVGAGYTF
. TRBJ1-1 TRBV5-1 . TGCGCCAGCAGCCCATCCCCTTCGAACACTGAAGCTTTCTTT CASSPSPSNTEAFF
few TRBJ2-3 TRBV7-9 . TGTGCCAGCGGTGCCGATACGCAGTATTTT CASGADTQYF
few TRBJ2-3 TRBV25-1 . TGTGCCAGCAGTGTTTACACAGATACGCAGTATTTT CASSVYTDTQYF
. TRBJ2-1 TRBV14 . TGTGCCAGCAGCGACACAGGGAAGACCTACAATGAGCAGTTCTTC CASSDTGKTYNEQFF
. TRBJ2-7 TRBV5-1 TRBD1 TGCGCCAGCAGCTTTCGACAGGGGCGACGGGAGCAGTACTTC CASSFRQGRREQYF
few TRBJ2-3 TRBV6-6 . TGTGCCAGCAGTTCTACCACAGATACGCAGTATTTT CASSSTTDTQYF
. TRBJ2-3 TRBV30 TRBD2 TGTGCCTGGAGTGTAAGGGAGGGAGTAGATACGCAGTATTTT CAWSVREGVDTQYF
few TRBJ2-1 TRBV29-1 . TGCAGCGTTGAACCCAGGCGGAAAAGCTCCTACAATGAGCAGTTCTTC CSVEPRRKSSYNEQFF
. TRBJ2-7 TRBV11-2 . TGTGCCAGCAGCTTTCGCCGGGGCCCGGACGAGCAGTACTTC CASSFRRGPDEQYF
. TRBJ1-2 TRBV18 TRBD1 TGTGCCAGCTCACCTAGACAGGGCCTGGATGGCTACACCTTC CASSPRQGLDGYTF
few TRBJ2-2 TRBV4-1 . TGCGCCAGCAGCCAAGAGATCCACCCTTGGGCCCCCGGGGAGCTGTTTTTT CASSQEIHPWAPGELFF
. TRBJ1-1 TRBV6-1 . TGTGCCAGCAGTGAAGCGCTTCAAAGGACGGTGAACACTGAAGCTTTCTTT CASSEALQRTVNTEAFF
few TRBJ2-5 TRBV20-1 . TGCAGTGCTAGGTATGGGGAGACCCAGTACTTC CSARYGETQYF
. TRBJ1-3 TRBV4-1 . TGCGCCAGCAGCCAAGGCGTTAGGGGGGACTCTGGAAACACCATATATTTT CASSQGVRGDSGNTIYF
. TRBJ2-7 TRBV6-1 . TGTGCCAGCGCCCCGACCCGCGGCTACGAGCAGTACTTC CASAPTRGYEQYF
few TRBJ1-4 TRBV2 TRBD1 TGTGCCAGCAGTGACGGGAACAGGGGGCCAACTAATGAAAAACTGTTTTTT CASSDGNRGPTNEKLFF
few TRBJ2-2 TRBV10-1 . TGCGCCAGCAGTGAGTCGGGTGCCGGGGAGCTGTTTTTT CASSESGAGELFF
. TRBJ1-2 TRBV9 . TGTGCCAGCAGCCCTGCGGCAGGTCATGGCTACACCTTC CASSPAAGHGYTF
. TRBJ1-2 TRBV30 TRBD1 TGTTCTTCCTCCGGGACAGGGGGCGTCGTGGACTATGGCTACACCTTC CSSSGTGGVVDYGYTF
. TRBJ2-3 TRBV28 . TGTGCCAGCAGTTTGGGTGGGGGCGCAGATACGCAGTATTTT CASSLGGGADTQYF
few TRBJ1-3 TRBV27 TRBD1 TGTGCCAGCGGAGGACAGGGGGACAATGGAAACACCATATATTTT CASGGQGDNGNTIYF
few TRBJ1-2 TRBV13 . TGTGCCAGCAGGGGCGGACGAGCTAACTATGGCTACACCTTC CASRGGRANYGYTF
. TRBJ1-3 TRBV19 TRBD1 TGTGCCAGTAGTACCGGGGACAGCGTATCTGGAAACACCATATATTTT CASSTGDSVSGNTIYF
. TRBJ2-7 TRBV18 . TGTGCCAGCTCACCCCAAGGGGGAGGTGACGAGCAGTACTTC CASSPQGGGDEQYF
. TRBJ2-1 TRBV18 . TGTGCCAGCTCACCGAATTCAGGAGTCCAATCTTCCGATGAGCAGTTCTTC CASSPNSGVQSSDEQFF
few TRBJ2-3 TRBV7-2 TRBD2 TGTGCCAGCAGCCCGTGGGGCGGGGGAACAGATACGCAGTATTTT CASSPWGGGTDTQYF
. TRBJ2-7 TRBV5-1 . TGCGCCAGCGCTAGGGAATCCTACGAGCAGTACTTC CASARESYEQYF
. TRBJ1-1 TRBV2 TRBD1 TGTGCCAGCAGAGACAGGGAAGGCGCTGAAGCTTTCTTT CASRDREGAEAFF